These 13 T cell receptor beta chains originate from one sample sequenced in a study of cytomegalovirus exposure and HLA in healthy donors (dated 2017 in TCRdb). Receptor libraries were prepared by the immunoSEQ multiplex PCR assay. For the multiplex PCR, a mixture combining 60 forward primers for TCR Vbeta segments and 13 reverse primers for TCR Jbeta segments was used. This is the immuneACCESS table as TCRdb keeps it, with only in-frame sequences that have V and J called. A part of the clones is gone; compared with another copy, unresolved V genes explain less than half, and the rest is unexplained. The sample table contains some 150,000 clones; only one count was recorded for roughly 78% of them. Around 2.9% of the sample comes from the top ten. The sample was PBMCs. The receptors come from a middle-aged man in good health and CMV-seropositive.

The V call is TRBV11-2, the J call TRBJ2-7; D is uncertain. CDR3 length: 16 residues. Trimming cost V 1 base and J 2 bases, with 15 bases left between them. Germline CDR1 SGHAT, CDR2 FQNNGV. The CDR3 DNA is TGTGCCAGCAGCTTAGCCTCCCCTCCAACTCCCTACGAGCAGTACTTC. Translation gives CASSLASPPTPYEQYF.

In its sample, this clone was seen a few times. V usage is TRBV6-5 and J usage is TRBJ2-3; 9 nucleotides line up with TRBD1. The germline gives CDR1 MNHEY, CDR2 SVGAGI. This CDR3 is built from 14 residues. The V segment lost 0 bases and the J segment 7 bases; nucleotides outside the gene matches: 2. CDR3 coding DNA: TGTGCCAGCAGTTACTCGGGACAGGGAAATACGCAGTATTTT. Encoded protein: CASSYSGQGNTQYF.

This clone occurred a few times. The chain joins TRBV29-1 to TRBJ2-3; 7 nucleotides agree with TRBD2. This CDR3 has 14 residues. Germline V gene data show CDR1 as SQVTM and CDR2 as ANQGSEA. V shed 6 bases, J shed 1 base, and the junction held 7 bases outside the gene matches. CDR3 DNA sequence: TGCAGCGTAAGTCGGGGGGAAGGCACAGATACGCAGTATTTT. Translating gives CSVSRGEGTDTQYF.

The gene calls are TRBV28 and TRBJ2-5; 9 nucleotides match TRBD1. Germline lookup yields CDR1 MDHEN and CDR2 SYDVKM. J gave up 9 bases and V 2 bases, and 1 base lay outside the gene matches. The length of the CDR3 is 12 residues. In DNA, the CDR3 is TGTGCCAGCAGTTTAGGGACAGGGCCCCAGTACTTC. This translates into CASSLGTGPQYF.

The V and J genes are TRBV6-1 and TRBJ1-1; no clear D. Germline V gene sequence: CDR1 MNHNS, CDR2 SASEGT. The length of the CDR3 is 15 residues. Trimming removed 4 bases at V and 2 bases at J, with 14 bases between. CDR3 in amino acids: CASSAGKTTNTEAFF. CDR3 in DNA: TGTGCCAGCAGTGCCGGGAAAACGACTAACACTGAAGCTTTCTTT.

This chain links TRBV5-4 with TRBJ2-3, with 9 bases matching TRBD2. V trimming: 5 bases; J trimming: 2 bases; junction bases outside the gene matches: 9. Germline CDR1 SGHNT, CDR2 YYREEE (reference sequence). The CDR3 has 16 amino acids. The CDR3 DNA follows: TGTGCCAGCAGTCCTACTAGCGGGCGCTCCACAGATACGCAGTATTTT. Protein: CASSPTSGRSTDTQYF.

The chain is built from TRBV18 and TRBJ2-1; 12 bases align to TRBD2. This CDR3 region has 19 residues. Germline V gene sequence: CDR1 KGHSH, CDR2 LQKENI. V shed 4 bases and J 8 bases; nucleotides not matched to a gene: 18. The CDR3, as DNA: TGTGCCAGCTCACTTCATGGACTAGCGGGATCCGGGTCGATCGATGAGCAGTTCTTC. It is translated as CASSLHGLAGSGSIDEQFF.

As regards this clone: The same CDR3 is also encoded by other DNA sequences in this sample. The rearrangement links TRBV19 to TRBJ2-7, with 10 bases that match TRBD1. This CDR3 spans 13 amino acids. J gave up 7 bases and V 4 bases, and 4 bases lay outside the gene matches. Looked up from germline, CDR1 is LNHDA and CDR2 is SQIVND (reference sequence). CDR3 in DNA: TGTGCCAGTAGTAGACAGGGGGCGTGGGAGCAGTACTTC. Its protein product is CASSRQGAWEQYF.

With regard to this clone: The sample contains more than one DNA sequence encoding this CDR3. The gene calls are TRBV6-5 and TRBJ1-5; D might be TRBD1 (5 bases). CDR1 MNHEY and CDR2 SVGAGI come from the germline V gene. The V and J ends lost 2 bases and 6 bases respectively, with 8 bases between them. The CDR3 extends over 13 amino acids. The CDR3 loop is CASSYGGGQPQHF. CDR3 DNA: TGTGCCAGCAGTTACGGGGGGGGTCAGCCCCAGCATTTT.

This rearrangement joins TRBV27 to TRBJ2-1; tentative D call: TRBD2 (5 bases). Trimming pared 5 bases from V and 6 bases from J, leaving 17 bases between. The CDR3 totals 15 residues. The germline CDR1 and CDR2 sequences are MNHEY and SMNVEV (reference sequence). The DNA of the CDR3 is TGTGCCAGCAGTCCAACTAGTTCATTCGGCAATGAGCAGTTCTTC. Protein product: CASSPTSSFGNEQFF.

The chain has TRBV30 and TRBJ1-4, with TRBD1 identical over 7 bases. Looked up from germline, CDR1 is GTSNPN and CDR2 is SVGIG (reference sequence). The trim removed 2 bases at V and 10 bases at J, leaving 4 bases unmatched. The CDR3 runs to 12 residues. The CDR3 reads CAWSSGGGKLFF. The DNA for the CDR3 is TGTGCCTGGAGTTCAGGGGGAGGAAAACTGTTTTTT.

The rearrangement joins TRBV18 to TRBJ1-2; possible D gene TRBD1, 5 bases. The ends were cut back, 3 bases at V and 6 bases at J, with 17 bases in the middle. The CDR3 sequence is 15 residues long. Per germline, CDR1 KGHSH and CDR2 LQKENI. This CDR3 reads CASSPGQNQVDGYTF. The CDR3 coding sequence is TGTGCCAGCTCACCGGGGCAAAACCAAGTAGATGGCTACACCTTC.

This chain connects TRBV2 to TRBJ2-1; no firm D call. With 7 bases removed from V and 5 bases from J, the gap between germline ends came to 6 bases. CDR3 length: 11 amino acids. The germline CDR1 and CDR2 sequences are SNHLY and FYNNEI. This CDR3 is CASTFNNEQFF. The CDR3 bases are TGTGCCAGCACCTTTAACAATGAGCAGTTCTTC.